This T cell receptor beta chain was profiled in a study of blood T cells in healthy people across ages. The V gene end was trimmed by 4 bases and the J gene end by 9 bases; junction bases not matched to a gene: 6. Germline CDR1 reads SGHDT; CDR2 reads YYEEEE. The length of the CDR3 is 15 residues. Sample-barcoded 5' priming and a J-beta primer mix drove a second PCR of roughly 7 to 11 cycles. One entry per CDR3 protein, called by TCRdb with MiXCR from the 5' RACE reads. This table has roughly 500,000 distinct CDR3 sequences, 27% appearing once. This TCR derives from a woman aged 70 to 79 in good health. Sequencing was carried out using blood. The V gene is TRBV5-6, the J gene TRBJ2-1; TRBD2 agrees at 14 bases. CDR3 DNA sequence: TGTGCCAGCAGCATGGGACTAGCGGGGGCATTTGAGCAGTTCTTC. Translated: CASSMGLAGAFEQFF. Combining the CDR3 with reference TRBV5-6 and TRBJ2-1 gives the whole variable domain DAGVTQSPTHLIKTRGQQVTLRCSPKSGHDTVSWYQQALGQGPQFIFQYYEEEERQRGNFPDRFSGHQFPNYSSELNVNALLLGDSALYLCASSMGLAGAFEQFFGPGTRLTVL.